The 19 T cell receptor delta chains reported below all come from one sample, sequenced in a study of γδ T cells in repeated Plasmodium falciparum infection. Gammadelta T cells were flow-sorted from PBMC into Vgamma9/Vdelta2+ and Vdelta2-negative populations for bulk analysis. With CATT, TCRdb re-called clones from the multiplex PCR reads. Here the sample spans tens of thousands of delta-chain clones, around 2% being singletons. Specimen: gamma-delta T cells from blood. Receptors were obtained from a pool of human donors (malaria-infected and uninfected, not separated).

Regarding this clone: The protein in TCRdb stems from a much larger clone and differs at residue 13 from this DNA's translation, likely a read error; here the protein is translated from the DNA. Other nucleotide sequences in the sample specify the same CDR3. The rearrangement links TRDV1 to TRDJ2; the match to TRDD3 covers 7 bases. The J gene is not listed in TCRdb, so it was assigned here from a DNA match to germline. The germline CDR1 and CDR2 sequences are TSWWSYY and QGS. The length of the CDR3 is 24 residues. Trimming cost V 6 bases and J 4 bases; bases outside gene matches: 35. The CDR3 reads CALGKRLAILFKFLGDMSTAQLFF. The CDR3 coding sequence is TGTGCTCTTGGAAAGCGTTTGGCAATACTTTTCAAATTCCTTGGGGATATGTCGACAGCACAACTCTTCTTT.

In its sample, this clone was seen a few times. TCRdb lists the protein of a much larger clone for this DNA, which differs at residue 5, so this is likely a read error; the protein given here is translated from the DNA itself. Distinct nucleotide sequences in the sample also encode this CDR3. The chain has TRDV2 and TRDJ3; 8 bases are a match to TRDD3. No J gene was available from TCRdb, and it was assigned here by a germline match of the DNA. Germline values: CDR1 GEAIGNYY, CDR2 EKD. V was clipped by 0 bases and J by 0 bases; unmatched bases: 3. The CDR3 is 18 amino acids. CDR3 residues: CACDTLGDTSWDTRQMFF. As DNA, the CDR3 is TGTGCCTGTGACACCCTGGGGGACACCTCCTGGGACACCCGACAGATGTTTTTC.

As concerns this clone: The protein in TCRdb stems from a much larger clone and differs at residue 3 from this DNA's translation, likely a read error; here the protein is translated from the DNA. This chain joins TRDV1 and TRDJ1; TRDD3 matches at 12 bases. TCRdb gives no J gene; it was assigned here by matching the DNA to germline. The CDR3 consists of 28 residues. Germline V CDR1 and CDR2: TSWWSYY, QGS. The chain's CDR3 is CAPGELVFIPRPRSGLQLGDTFWDKLIF. The CDR3 DNA reads as TGTGCTCCTGGGGAACTAGTTTTTATCCCCCGGCCGAGATCCGGCCTTCAACTGGGGGATACTTTCTGGGATAAACTCATCTTT.

The sample holds a few counts of this clone. The protein in TCRdb stems from a much larger clone and differs at residue 13 from this DNA's translation, likely a read error; here the protein is translated from the DNA. The V gene is listed as TRDV2; no J gene was called; the D call of TRDD3 is as the table states it, not checked on the DNA. CDR1 is GEAIGNYY and CDR2 is EKD in the germline V gene. CDR3 length equals 15 residues. The CDR3 sequence is CACDPLGDTTDKRIF. The DNA for the CDR3 is TGTGCCTGTGACCCTCTGGGGGACACCACCGATAAACGCATCTTT.

To note about this clone: It is likely a read error: a sequence one base away is far more abundant. The same CDR3 also results from other DNA sequences found in this sample. The CDR3 sequence: CALGGARPYWGTGRGDKLIF. For the CDR3, the DNA is TGTGCTCTTGGGGGGGCAAGACCGTACTGGGGGACGGGCCGTGGCGATAAGCTCATCTTT. With the J gene uncalled, the V gene is TRDV1; the table calls TRDD3, which could not be checked here. Looked up from germline, CDR1 is TSWWSYY and CDR2 is QGS. The CDR3 totals 20 residues.

About this clone: A far larger clone differs by one base, so this is likely a read error. Other nucleotide sequences in the sample specify the same CDR3. The chain uses TRDV1 and TRDJ4; D possibly corresponds to TRDD2 (8 bases). TCRdb leaves out the J gene; it was filled in here by matching the DNA to germline. The CDR3 has 21 residues. From germline, CDR1 is TSWWSYY and CDR2 QGS. For the CDR3, the DNA is TGTGCCCTTGGGCCTTACTTCCTACACGTACTGGGGATCGCAATGGCCAGACCCCTGATCTTT. Translated: CALGPYFLHVLGIAMARPLIF.

A word on this clone: TCRdb records a much larger clone's protein for this DNA, with a difference at residue 12 that likely arises from a read error; the protein given is the translation of the DNA. V is TRDV2 and J is TRDJ1, with TRDD3 matching over 9 bases. TCRdb records no J gene; here it was assigned by comparing the DNA to germline. The CDR3 is 23 amino acids. Germline V gene lookup returns CDR1 GEAIGNYY and CDR2 EKD. Trimming cost V 0 bases and J 0 bases; bases outside gene matches: 25. CDR3 DNA: TGTGCCTGTGACACCCTCCCGACTCCTGGGGGATGCGGCCGGCCGACCAACACCGATAAACTCATCTTT. The encoded protein is CACDTLPTPGGCGRPTNTDKLIF.

This clone was observed at least ten times. A far bigger clonotype differs at one base, so this is likely a read error. Other DNA sequences in the sample encode the same CDR3. V usage is TRDV1 and J usage is TRDJ1; D may be TRDD3 (6 bases). The CDR3 is 20 residues long. Trimming removed 0 bases at V and 0 bases at J, with 23 bases between. Germline assignment: CDR1 TSWWSYY and CDR2 QGS. CDR3 sequence: CALGELQVRGCPYYTDKLIF. The CDR3 DNA follows: TGTGCTCTTGGGGAACTTCAGGTCCGGGGATGCCCCTACTACACCGATAAACTCATCTTT.

Notes on this clone: A read error is the likely source, as a far larger clone sits one nucleotide away. Within the sample, other DNA sequences also encode this same CDR3. The chain joins TRDV1 to TRDJ1, with TRDD3 matching 9 bases. TCRdb leaves out the J gene; it was filled in here by matching the DNA to germline. The CDR3 extends over 25 amino acids. V lost 5 bases to trimming and J lost 0 bases; unmatched junction nucleotides: 34. Germline assignment: CDR1 TSWWSYY and CDR2 QGS. The DNA for the CDR3 is TGTGCTCTTGGGCGACGTAGGCCTTTCCTAATGTTGGTTACTGGGGGACCGCTGTACACCGATAAACTCATCTTT. Translating gives CALGRRRPFLMLVTGGPLYTDKLIF.

This clone showed up just a few times. A read error is likely here: a far larger clone is one base away. In the same sample, other DNA sequences code for this CDR3. The V and J genes are TRDV1 and TRDJ1; D perhaps matches TRDD3 (6 bases). TCRdb is silent on the J gene; assignment here came from matching the DNA to germline. Germline V lookup: CDR1 TSWWSYY, CDR2 QGS. Between the trimmed V and J ends, which lost 3 bases and 3 bases, there was a span of 41 bases. This CDR3 has 24 residues. The CDR3 spells CALGDGAFLRAMRGTSNRPDKLIF. The CDR3 DNA reads TGTGCTCTTGGGGATGGCGCCTTCTTACGAGCCATGCGGGGGACTTCCAACCGGCCCGATAAACTCATCTTT.

For this clone: A read error is the likely source, as a far larger clone sits one nucleotide away. This sample also contains other DNA sequences that code for the same CDR3. The CDR3 is CACDLLGEKSFDKLIF. CDR3 in DNA: TGTGCCTGTGACCTACTGGGAGAGAAGTCCTTCGATAAACTCATCTTT. The chain employs TRDV2 and TRDJ1; tentatively, D is TRDD3 (6 bases). The J gene was missing in TCRdb and was found by matching the end of the DNA to germline. This CDR3 region has 16 residues. Looked up from germline, CDR1 is GEAIGNYY and CDR2 is EKD. Trimming removed 3 bases from V and 4 bases from J, with 20 bases in between.

This clone was recorded at least ten times. The TCRdb protein comes from a much larger clone and disagrees with this DNA's translation at residue 16, likely due to a read error; the protein given here is derived from the DNA. A V gene of TRDV2 was called, but no J gene was assigned; TRDD3 was called by the table and not checked on the DNA. This CDR3 has 17 amino acids. Germline V gives CDR1 GEAIGNYY, CDR2 EKD. CDR3 in amino acids: CACDTVGQPDHTDKLTF. The CDR3 region has the DNA TGTGCCTGTGACACCGTGGGACAGCCAGACCACACCGATAAACTCACCTTT.

This clone was seen more than once but under ten times. This DNA's translation differs at residue 6 from TCRdb's protein, which comes from a much larger clone; a read error is likely, and the protein shown is translated from the DNA. The J gene is TRDJ1, the V gene TRDV3; TRDD3 matches at 8 bases. After removal of 1 base from V and 0 bases from J, the junction contained 13 bases not matched to a gene. Germline CDR1 and CDR2: TVYSNPD and GDNSRS (reference sequence). The CDR3 spans 17 residues. CDR3 loop: CAFNGDPGGLYTDKLIF. The CDR3 DNA sequence: TGTGCCTTTAATGGTGATCCTGGGGGACTGTACACCGATAAACTCATCTTT.

This rearrangement joins TRDV3 to TRDJ1, with TRDD3 matching over 13 bases. The J gene, absent from TCRdb, was called here by matching the DNA to germline. The CDR3 has 22 residues. CDR1 and CDR2 (germline): TVYSNPD, GDNSRS (reference sequence). Trimming took 4 bases from V and 0 from J; bases not matched to a gene: 26. The CDR3 DNA reads TGTGCCTCTGCCCTATTCCCACCCGACCACTGGGGGATACGGGAGTACACCGATAAACTCATCTTT. Its protein is CASALFPPDHWGIREYTDKLIF.

As regards this clone: TCRdb has a much larger clone's protein, which differs at residue 14 from the translation of this DNA, likely because of a read error; what is shown is the protein translated from the DNA. The chain recombines TRDV1 with TRDJ4; TRDD2 agrees at 7 bases. Since TCRdb gives no J gene, matching the DNA to germline was used here to assign it. This CDR3 has 22 residues. The V segment lost 9 bases and the J segment 3 bases; nucleotides outside the gene matches: 37. Germline assignment: CDR1 TSWWSYY and CDR2 QGS. The CDR3 DNA follows: TGTGCTCTGCTCCCTGTCCCGTTCCTACGATTCTCTAACGTCAGGTCCCCAGGACCCCTGATCTTT. Amino acid sequence: CALLPVPFLRFSNVRSPGPLIF.

Remarks on this clone: The TCRdb record carries a much larger clone's protein, which differs from this DNA's translation at residue 3; a read error is the likely cause, and the protein listed here is the DNA translation. The rearrangement uses TRDV1 and TRDJ1; tentatively, D is TRDD3 (5 bases). TCRdb records no J gene; here it was assigned by comparing the DNA to germline. The V and J ends lost 10 bases and 3 bases respectively, with 39 bases between them. Germline V gene sequence: CDR1 TSWWSYY, CDR2 QGS. CDR3 length equals 21 residues. The CDR3: CAPVELPGVQGMIFIPDKLIF. The DNA for the CDR3 is TGTGCTCCTGTGGAACTCCCAGGGGTCCAAGGGATGATCTTCATACCCGATAAACTCATCTTT.

This clone has only a few counts. This likely traces to a read error, being one base from a far larger clone. In the same sample, other DNA sequences code for this CDR3. The V gene corresponds to TRDV1; no J gene was called; the table gives TRDD3 as D, unverified against the DNA. CDR1 TSWWSYY and CDR2 QGS come from the germline V gene. This CDR3 spans 23 amino acids. CDR3 DNA sequence: TGTGCTCTTGGGGACCACGAGGGTCCGGGGGTCAAACTCAGGTGGGGGTACACCGATAAACTCATCTTC. Its translation is CALGDHEGPGVKLRWGYTDKLIF.

As for this clone: This is likely an artifact of a read error, given a far larger clone one base away. The sample contains more than one DNA sequence encoding this CDR3. The chain couples TRDV1 to TRDJ1; 9 bases are shared with TRDD3. In the absence of a J gene in TCRdb, the DNA was matched to germline to assign it here. The CDR3 length is 23 residues. Germline V gene lookup returns CDR1 TSWWSYY and CDR2 QGS. The CDR3 region is CALGEPLLPFSGGWGPYTDKLIF. In DNA, the CDR3 is TGTGCTCTTGGGGAACCTTTGCTTCCTTTCTCTGGGGGATGGGGGCCGTACACCGACAAACTCATCTTT.

This clone was detected ten times or more. This sequence is one base from a far larger clone and is likely a read error. Other nucleotide sequences in the sample specify the same CDR3. The V and J genes are TRDV1 and TRDJ1; D not resolved. V lost 3 bases and J 0 bases, leaving 23 bases between the germline ends. In germline, CDR1 is TSWWSYY, CDR2 QGS. The length of the CDR3 is 19 residues. In DNA form, the CDR3 reads TGTGCTCTTGGGGAGCGTCAGGACCACACCGGGCCTTACACCGATAAACTCATCTTT. It yields the protein CALGERQDHTGPYTDKLIF.